Detailed here is one TCR beta chain. The target antigen is unknown. Sequenced by immunoSEQ multiplex PCR; TCRdb stores in-frame clones only, minus some. The data hold hundreds of thousands of clones, with approximately 92% observed a single time. V lost 6 bases, J lost 5 bases, and 16 bases lay in between. The CDR3 runs 14 residues. Germline V gene lookup returns CDR1 MDHEN and CDR2 SYDVKM. This entry belongs to a study of Ad26.COV2.S vaccination and SARS-CoV-2 variants. Whole-study context: Intramuscularly, Ad26.COV2.S was given either once or twice, 56 days apart. Whole-study findings and limits: The analyses of TCR breadth and depth may have understated the size of total T cell responses.

Treatment in this sample: over 15 received Ad26.COV2.S at low or high dose, single or two shots; five or six received placebo; per-sample allocation not given. Material that was analyzed had been drawn on day 63 after the first vaccine or placebo injection. SARS-CoV-2 spike from the Wuhan strain was encoded by the vaccine, an Ad26 vector. The source is a person aged 18 to 65 who received the Ad26.COV2.S COVID-19 vaccine or a placebo. This sample comprised peripheral blood, obtained in a trial of Ad26.COV2.S vaccine versus placebo. The V and J genes are TRBV28 and TRBJ1-1, with a weak D call TRBD1 (5 bases). CDR3 sequence reads: CASSSPQGATEAFF. CDR3 DNA sequence: TGTGCCAGCAGCTCCCCCCAGGGTGCGACTGAAGCTTTCTTT.